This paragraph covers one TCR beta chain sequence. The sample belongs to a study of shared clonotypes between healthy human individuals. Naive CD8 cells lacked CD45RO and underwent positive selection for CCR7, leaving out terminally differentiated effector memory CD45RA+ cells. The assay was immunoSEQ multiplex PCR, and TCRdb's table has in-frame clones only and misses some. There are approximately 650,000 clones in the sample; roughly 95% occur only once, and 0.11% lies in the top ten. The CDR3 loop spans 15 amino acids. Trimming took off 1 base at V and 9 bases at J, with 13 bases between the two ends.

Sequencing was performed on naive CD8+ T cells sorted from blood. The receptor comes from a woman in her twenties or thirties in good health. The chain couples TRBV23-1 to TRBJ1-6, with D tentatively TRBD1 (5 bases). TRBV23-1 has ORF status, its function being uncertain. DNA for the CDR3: TGCGCCAGCAGTCAATGGGACGAGGGATGTTCACCCCTCCACTTT. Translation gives CASSQWDEGCSPLHF.